This T cell receptor beta chain was documented in a study of cytomegalovirus exposure and HLA in healthy donors. The CDR3 totals 17 residues. The V gene end was trimmed by 3 bases and the J gene end by 1 base; junction bases not matched to a gene: 7. Germline CDR1 SGHDN, CDR2 FVKESK. The PCR ran on 60 Vbeta and 13 Jbeta primers. Sequencing used immunoSEQ multiplex PCR; TCRdb keeps in-frame clones, though not all of them. The sample records fewer than 250,000 clones, about four fifths being singletons. Source material: PBMCs. The genes are TRBV14 and TRBJ2-1; TRBD2 aligns across 9 bases. This sequence originates from a man between 35 and 55 years old in good health and CMV-seropositive. The CDR3 nucleotides read TGTGCCAGCAGCCAGTTTATGGCGGGAGGGTCCTACAATGAGCAGTTCTTC. Its protein is CASSQFMAGGSYNEQFF.